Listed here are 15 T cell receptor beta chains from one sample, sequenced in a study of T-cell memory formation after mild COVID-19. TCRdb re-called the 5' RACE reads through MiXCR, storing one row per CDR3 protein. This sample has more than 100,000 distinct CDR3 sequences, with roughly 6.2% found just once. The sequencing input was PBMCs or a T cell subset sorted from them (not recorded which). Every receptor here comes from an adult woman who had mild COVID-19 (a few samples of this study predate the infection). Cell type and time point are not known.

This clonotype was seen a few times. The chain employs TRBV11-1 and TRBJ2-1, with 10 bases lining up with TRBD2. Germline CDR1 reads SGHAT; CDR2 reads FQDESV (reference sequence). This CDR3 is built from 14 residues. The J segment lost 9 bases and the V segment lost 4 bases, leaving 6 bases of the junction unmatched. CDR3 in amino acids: CASSSSGGAGEQFF. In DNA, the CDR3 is TGTGCCAGCAGCTCAAGCGGGGGGGCGGGTGAGCAGTTCTTC.

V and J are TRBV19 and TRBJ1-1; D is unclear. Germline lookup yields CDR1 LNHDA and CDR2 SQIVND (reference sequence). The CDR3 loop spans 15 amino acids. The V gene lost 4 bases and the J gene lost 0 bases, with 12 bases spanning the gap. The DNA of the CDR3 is TGTGCCAGTAGTAATCCGGACGGTTTGAACACTGAAGCTTTCTTT. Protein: CASSNPDGLNTEAFF.

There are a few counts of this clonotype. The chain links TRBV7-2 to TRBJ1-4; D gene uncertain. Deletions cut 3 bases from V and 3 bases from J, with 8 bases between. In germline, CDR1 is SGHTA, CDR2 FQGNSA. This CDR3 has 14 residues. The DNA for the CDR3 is TGTGCCAGCAGCTTGGGGAGATCTAATGAAAAACTGTTTTTT. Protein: CASSLGRSNEKLFF.

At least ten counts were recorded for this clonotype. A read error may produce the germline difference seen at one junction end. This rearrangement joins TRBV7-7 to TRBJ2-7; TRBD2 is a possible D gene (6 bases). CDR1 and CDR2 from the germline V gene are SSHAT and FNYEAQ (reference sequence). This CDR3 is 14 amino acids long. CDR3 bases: TGTGCTAGCAGCTTAGCGGAGGCTACCTACGAGCAGTACTTC. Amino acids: CASSLAEATYEQYF. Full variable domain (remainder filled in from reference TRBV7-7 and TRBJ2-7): GAGVSQSPRYKVTKRGQDVTLRCDPISSHATLYWYQQALGQGPEFLTYFNYEAQPDKSGLPSDRFSAERPEGSISTLTIQRTEQRDSAMYRCASSLAEATYEQYFGPGTRLTVT.

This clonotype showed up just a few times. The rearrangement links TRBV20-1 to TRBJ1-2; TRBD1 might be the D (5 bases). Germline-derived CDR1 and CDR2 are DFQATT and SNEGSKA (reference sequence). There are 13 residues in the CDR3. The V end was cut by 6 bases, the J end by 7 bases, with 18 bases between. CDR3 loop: CSAAGTGGRGYTF. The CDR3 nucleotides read TGCAGTGCCGCCGGGACTGGGGGACGTGGCTACACCTTC.

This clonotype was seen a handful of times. CDR3 bases: TGTGCCAGCAGCTTAGGGGGGTCACCCCTCCACTTT. Translating gives CASSLGGSPLHF. This sequence joins TRBV7-9 and TRBJ1-6; perhaps TRBD1 as D (5 bases). CDR3 length: 12 amino acids. Trimming pared 1 base from V and 10 bases from J, leaving 5 bases between. CDR1 and CDR2 (germline): SEHNR, FQNEAQ (reference sequence).

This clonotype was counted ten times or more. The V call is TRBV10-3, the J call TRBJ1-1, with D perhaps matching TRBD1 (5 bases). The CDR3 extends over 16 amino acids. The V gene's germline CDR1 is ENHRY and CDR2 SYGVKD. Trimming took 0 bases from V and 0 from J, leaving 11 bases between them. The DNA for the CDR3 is TGTGCCATCAGTGAGTCCCCGACAGCGCTGAACACTGAAGCTTTCTTT. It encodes CAISESPTALNTEAFF.

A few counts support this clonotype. CDR3 nucleotide sequence: TGTGCCAGCAGCAACCAGCCGAGAGAAAAACTGTTTTTT. Its translation: CASSNQPREKLFF. This rearrangement joins TRBV6-5 to TRBJ1-4; D remains unclear. CDR1 is MNHEY and CDR2 is SVGAGI in the germline V gene. The V gene lost 6 bases and the J gene lost 8 bases, with 13 bases spanning the gap. This CDR3 is 13 amino acids long.

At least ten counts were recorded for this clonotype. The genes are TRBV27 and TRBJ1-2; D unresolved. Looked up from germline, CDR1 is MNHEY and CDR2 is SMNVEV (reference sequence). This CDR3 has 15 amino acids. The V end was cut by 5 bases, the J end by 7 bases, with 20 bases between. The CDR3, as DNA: TGTGCCAGCAGTCCCGGAAGGAGGCCCCTAAGTGGCTACACCTTC. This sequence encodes CASSPGRRPLSGYTF.

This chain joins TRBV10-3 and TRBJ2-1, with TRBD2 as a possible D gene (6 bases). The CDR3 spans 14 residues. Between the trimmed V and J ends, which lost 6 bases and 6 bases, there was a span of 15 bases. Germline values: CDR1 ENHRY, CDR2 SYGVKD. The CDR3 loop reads CAIRGGSVANEQFF. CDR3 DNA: TGTGCCATCAGGGGGGGTTCGGTGGCCAATGAGCAGTTCTTC.

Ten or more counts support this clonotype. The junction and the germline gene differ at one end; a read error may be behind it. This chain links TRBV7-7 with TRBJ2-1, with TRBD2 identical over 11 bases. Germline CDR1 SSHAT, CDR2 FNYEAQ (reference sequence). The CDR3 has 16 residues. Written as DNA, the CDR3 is TGTGCTAGCAGCTTAGGTACTAGCGGGAGCTACAATGAGCAGTTCTTC. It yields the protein CASSLGTSGSYNEQFF.

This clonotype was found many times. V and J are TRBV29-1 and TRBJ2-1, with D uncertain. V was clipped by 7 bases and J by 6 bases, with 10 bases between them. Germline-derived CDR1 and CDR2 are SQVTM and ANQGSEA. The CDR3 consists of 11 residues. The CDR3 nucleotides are TGCAGCGCTGGGCTACGCAATGAGCAGTTCTTC. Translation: CSAGLRNEQFF.

The DNA for the CDR3 is TGTGCCAGCAGTTCGACTAGCGGGATCAAGACCCAGTACTTC. It specifies CASSSTSGIKTQYF. J is TRBJ2-5 and V is TRBV6-2 or TRBV6-3, with TRBD2 identical over 11 bases. This CDR3 region has 14 residues. The ends lost 4 bases at V and 6 bases at J; junction bases unmatched: 4. Germline CDR1 and CDR2: MNHEY and SVGEGT.

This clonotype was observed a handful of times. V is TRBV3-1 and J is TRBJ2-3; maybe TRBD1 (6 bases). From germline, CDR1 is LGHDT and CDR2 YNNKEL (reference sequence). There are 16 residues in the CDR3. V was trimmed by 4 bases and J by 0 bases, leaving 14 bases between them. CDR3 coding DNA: TGTGCCAGCAGCCTTTTTAGGGGGTTTAGCACAGATACGCAGTATTTT. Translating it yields CASSLFRGFSTDTQYF.

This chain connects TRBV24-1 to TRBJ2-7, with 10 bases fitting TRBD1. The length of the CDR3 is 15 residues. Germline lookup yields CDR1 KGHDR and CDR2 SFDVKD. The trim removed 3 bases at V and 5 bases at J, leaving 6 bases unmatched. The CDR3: CATSDQGQGSHEQYF. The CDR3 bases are TGTGCCACCAGTGATCAGGGACAGGGGTCTCACGAGCAGTACTTC.